This T cell receptor (beta chain) emerged from a study of blood T cell repertoires in COVID-19. For the study at large: Researchers got acute and convalescent COVID-19 samples from the United States, Italy and Spain. T cells, B-cell-depleted T cells, or PBMCs provided the cDNA or gDNA that served as material.

Germline-derived CDR1 and CDR2 are SGHNT and YENEEA. This CDR3 spans 15 amino acids. Trimming took 1 base from V and 5 from J; bases not matched to a gene: 4. Original processing notes: Reference gene primer amplification gave nucleated cell count estimates. Assay used: immunoSEQ multiplex PCR; TCRdb lists only in-frame clones, some missing. That table is the source of V, J and clone size, and D and trimming were worked out from the DNA. The sample has 240,000 or so clones; about four fifths are singletons. The chain recombines TRBV11-3 with TRBJ2-1, with TRBD2 identical over 8 bases. Sequenced sample: peripheral blood. The receptor comes from a young man who had recovered from COVID-19. The CDR3 loop reads CASSLGGGRHNEQFF. The CDR3 coding sequence is TGTGCCAGCAGCTTAGGCGGGGGGCGCCACAATGAGCAGTTCTTC.